Sequencing of this T cell receptor beta chain was carried out in a study of T cells after yellow fever vaccination. Study observations and caveats: At around 95% for CD4 and approximately 88% for CD8, most primary-vaccination clones showed up again after the booster.

The CDR3 runs 17 residues. Germline loops: CDR1 LGHDT, CDR2 YNNKEL (reference sequence). The J segment lost 3 bases and the V segment lost 3 bases, leaving 10 bases of the junction unmatched. Generation of TCR cDNA used 5'RACE template switching (which added a universal primer site and UMIs). TCRdb itself ran the 5' RACE reads through MiXCR, one entry per CDR3 protein. Here the sample spans 200,000 to 300,000 distinct CDR3 sequences, about 7% being singletons. In this sample, this clonotype turned up a few times. The antigen is unknown. The starting material was CD4+ T cells sorted from PBMCs, obtained 15 days after the yellow fever booster vaccination. This sequence joins TRBV3-1 and TRBJ2-1; 8 bases agree with TRBD2. This receptor was obtained from a young man who received the YFV17D yellow fever vaccine. CDR3 sequence (DNA): TGTGCCAGCAGCCACGCTGGGGGAAGCGGGAGCTACAATGAGCAGTTCTTC. Amino acid sequence: CASSHAGGSGSYNEQFF.